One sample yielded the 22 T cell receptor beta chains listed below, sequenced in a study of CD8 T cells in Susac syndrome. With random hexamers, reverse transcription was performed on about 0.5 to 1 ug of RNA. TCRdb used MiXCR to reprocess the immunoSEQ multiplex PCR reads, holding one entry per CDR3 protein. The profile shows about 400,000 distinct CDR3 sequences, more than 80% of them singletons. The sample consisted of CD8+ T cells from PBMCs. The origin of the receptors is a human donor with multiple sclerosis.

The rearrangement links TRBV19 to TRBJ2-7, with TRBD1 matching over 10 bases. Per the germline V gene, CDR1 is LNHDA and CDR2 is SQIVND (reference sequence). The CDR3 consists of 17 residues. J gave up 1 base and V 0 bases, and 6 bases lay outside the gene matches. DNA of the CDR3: TGTGCCAGTAGTATAGATGCGACAGGGGGCAGTTCCTACGAGCAGTACTTC. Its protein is CASSIDATGGSSYEQYF. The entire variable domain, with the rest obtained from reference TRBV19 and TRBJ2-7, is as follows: DGGITQSPKYLFRKEGQNVTLSCEQNLNHDAMYWYRQDPGQGLRLIYYSQIVNDFQKGDIAEGYSVSREKKESFPLTVTSAQKNPTAFYLCASSIDATGGSSYEQYFGPGTRLTVT.

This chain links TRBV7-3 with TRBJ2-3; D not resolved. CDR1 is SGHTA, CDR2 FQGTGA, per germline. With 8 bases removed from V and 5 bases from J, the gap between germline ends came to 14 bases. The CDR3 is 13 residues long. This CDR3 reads CASSGYLGDTQYF. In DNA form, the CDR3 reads TGTGCCAGCTCGGGCTACCTTGGAGATACGCAGTATTTT.

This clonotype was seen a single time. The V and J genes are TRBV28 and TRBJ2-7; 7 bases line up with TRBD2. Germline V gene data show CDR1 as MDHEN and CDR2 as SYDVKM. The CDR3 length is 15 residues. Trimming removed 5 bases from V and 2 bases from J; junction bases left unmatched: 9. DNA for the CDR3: TGTGCCAGCAGTCAGGTAGTGGGAGGGCCCTACGAGCAGTACTTC. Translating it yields CASSQVVGGPYEQYF. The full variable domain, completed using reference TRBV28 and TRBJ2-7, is DVKVTQSSRYLVKRTGEKVFLECVQDMDHENMFWYRQDPGLGLRLIYFSYDVKMKEKGDIPEGYSVSREKKERFSLILESASTNQTSMYLCASSQVVGGPYEQYFGPGTRLTVT.

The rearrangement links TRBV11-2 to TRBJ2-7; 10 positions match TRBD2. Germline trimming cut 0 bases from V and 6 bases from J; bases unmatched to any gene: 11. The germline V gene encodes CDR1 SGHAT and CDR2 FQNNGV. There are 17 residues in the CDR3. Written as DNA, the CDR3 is TGTGCCAGCAGCTTAGACGTTTCTAGCGGGAGTATTAGCGAGCAGTACTTC. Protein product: CASSLDVSSGSISEQYF.

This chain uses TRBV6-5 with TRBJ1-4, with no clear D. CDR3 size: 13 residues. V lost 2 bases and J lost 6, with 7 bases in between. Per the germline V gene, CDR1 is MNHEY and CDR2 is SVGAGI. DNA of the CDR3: TGTGCCAGCAGTTACCCGCAGGATGAAAAACTGTTTTTT. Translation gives CASSYPQDEKLFF.

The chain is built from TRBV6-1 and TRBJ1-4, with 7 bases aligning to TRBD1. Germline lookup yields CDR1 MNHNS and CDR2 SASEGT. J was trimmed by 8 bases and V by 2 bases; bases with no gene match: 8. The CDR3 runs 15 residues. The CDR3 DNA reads TGTGCCAGCAGTGAAACGACAGGGTCGAAGGAAAAACTGTTTTTT. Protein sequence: CASSETTGSKEKLFF.

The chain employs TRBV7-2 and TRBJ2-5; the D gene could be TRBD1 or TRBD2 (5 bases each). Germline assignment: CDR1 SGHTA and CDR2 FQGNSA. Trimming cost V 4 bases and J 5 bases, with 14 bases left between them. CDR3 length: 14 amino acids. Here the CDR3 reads CASSWWDPGETQYF. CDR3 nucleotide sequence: TGTGCCAGCAGCTGGTGGGACCCCGGGGAGACCCAGTACTTC.

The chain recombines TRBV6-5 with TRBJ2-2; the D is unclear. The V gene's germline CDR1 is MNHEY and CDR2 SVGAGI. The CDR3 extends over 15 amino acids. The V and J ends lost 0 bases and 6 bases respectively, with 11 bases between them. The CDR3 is CASSYSMGWPGELFF. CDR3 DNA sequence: TGTGCCAGCAGTTACTCGATGGGGTGGCCCGGGGAGCTGTTTTTT.

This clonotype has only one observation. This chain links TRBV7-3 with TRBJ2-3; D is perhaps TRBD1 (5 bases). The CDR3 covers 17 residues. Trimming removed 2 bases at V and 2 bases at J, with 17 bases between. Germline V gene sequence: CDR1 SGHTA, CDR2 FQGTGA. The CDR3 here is CASSLGGAPILTDTQYF. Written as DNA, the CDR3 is TGTGCCAGCAGCTTAGGTGGGGCCCCGATACTCACAGATACGCAGTATTTT.

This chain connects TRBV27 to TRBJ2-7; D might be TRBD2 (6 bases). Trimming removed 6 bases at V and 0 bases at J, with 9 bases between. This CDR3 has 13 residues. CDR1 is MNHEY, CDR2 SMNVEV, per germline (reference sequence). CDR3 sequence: CASRLGGSYEQYF. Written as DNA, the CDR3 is TGTGCCAGCAGATTGGGGGGCTCCTACGAGCAGTACTTC.

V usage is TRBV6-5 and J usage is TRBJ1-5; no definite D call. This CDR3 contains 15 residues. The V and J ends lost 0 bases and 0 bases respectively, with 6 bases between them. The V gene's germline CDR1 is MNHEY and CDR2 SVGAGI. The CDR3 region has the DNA TGTGCCAGCAGTTACTCGTCCATTAGCAATCAGCCCCAGCATTTT. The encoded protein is CASSYSSISNQPQHF.

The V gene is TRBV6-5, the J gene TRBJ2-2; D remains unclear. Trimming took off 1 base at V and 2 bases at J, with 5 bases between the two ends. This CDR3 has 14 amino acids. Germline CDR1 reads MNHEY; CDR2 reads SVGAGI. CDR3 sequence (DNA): TGTGCCAGCAGTTACTACAGCAACACCGGGGAGCTGTTTTTT. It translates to CASSYYSNTGELFF.

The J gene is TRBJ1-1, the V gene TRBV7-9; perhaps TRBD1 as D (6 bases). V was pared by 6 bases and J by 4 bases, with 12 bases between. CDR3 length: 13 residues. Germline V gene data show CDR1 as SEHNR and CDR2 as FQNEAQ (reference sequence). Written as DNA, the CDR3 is TGTGCCAGCAGACCTCAGACAGGCACTGAAGCTTTCTTT. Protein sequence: CASRPQTGTEAFF.

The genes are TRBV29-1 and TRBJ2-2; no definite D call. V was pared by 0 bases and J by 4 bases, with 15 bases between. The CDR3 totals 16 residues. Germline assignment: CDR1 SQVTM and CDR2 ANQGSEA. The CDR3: CSVEDAAMASTGELFF. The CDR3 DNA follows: TGCAGCGTTGAAGATGCTGCGATGGCTAGCACCGGGGAGCTGTTTTTT.

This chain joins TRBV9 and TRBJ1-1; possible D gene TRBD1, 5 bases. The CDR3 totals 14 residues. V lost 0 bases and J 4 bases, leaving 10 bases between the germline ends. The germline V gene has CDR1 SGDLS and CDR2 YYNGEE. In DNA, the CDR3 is TGTGCCAGCAGCGTAGAAGGGGCGAGCACTGAAGCTTTCTTT. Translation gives CASSVEGASTEAFF.

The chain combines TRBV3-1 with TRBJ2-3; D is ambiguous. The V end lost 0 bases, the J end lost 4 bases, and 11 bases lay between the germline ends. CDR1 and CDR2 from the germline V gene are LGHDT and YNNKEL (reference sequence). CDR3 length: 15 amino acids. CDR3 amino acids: CASSQDGLVPDTQYF. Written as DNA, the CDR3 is TGTGCCAGCAGCCAAGATGGTCTGGTTCCAGATACGCAGTATTTT.

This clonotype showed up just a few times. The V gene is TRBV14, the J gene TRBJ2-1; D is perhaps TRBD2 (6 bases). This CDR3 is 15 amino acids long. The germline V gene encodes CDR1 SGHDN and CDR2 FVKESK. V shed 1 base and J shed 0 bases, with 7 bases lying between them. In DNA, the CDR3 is TGTGCCAGCAGCCAAGTCGGGAGCTCCTACAATGAGCAGTTCTTC. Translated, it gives CASSQVGSSYNEQFF.

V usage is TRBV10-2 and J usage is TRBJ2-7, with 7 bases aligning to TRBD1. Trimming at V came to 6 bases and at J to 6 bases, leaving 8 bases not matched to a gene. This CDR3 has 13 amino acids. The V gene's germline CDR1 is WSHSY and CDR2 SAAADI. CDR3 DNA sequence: TGCGCCAGCAGCAGACCTTCAGGGGGCGAGCAGTACTTC. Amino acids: CASSRPSGGEQYF.

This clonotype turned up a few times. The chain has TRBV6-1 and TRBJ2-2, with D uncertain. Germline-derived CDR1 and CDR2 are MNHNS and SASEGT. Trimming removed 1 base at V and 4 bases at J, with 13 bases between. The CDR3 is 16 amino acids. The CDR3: CASSEGGSRATGELFF. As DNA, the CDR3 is TGTGCCAGCAGTGAAGGAGGTAGCAGAGCCACCGGGGAGCTGTTTTTT.

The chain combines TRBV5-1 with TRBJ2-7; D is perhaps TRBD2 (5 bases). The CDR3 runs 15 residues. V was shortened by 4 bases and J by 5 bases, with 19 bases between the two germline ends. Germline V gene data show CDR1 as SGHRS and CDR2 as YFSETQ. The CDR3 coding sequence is TGCGCCAGCAGCCGGGAAGCCGTTTTTCCCCACGAGCAGTACTTC. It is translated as CASSREAVFPHEQYF. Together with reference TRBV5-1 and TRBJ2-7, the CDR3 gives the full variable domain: KAGVTQTPRYLIKTRGQQVTLSCSPISGHRSVSWYQQTPGQGLQFLFEYFSETQRNKGNFPGRFSGRQFSNSRSEMNVSTLELGDSALYLCASSREAVFPHEQYFGPGTRLTVT.

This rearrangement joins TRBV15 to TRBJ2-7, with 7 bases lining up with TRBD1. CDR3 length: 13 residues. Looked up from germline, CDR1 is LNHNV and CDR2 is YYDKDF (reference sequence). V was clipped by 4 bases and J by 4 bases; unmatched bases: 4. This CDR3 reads CATSIDRAYEQYF. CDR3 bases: TGTGCCACCAGCATCGACAGGGCTTACGAGCAGTACTTC.

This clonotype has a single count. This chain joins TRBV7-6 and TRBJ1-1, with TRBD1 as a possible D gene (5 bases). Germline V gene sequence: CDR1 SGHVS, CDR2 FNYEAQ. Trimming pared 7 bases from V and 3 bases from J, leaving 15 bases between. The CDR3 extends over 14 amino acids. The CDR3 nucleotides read TGTGCCAGCAAGTTTAATCGGGGGGACACTGAAGCTTTCTTT. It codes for CASKFNRGDTEAFF.